The sequence of this TCR beta chain was determined in a study of T cell repertoires in cytomegalovirus infection. Study as a whole: Indicated by public TCR beta signatures were CMV infection and matching HLA type. The study, taken as a whole, reports: Summed public TCR beta family frequency identified CMV carriers bearing the relevant HLA. HLA-C-restricted, CMV-specific TCR beta clonotypes were dominant ex vivo.

The CDR3 covers 15 residues. Germline V gene sequence: CDR1 LGHNA, CDR2 YNFKEQ. Unmatched junction bases numbered 3, after V lost 3 bases and J lost 4 bases. TCRdb processed the reads anew with MiXCR; each CDR3 protein has one entry. The data show 250,000 or so distinct CDR3 sequences, over 15% seen once. Notes on this clonotype: Its specificity is unknown.

This clonotype was sampled from a human donor in good health (CMV status not recorded). Some clones in this sample may be carry-over from other donors' samples. V and J are TRBV4-2 and TRBJ2-7; the match to TRBD2 covers 13 bases. The sequencing sample was made of CD8+ T cells from PBMCs. This CDR3 is CASSQQGLAGYEQYF. CDR3 sequence (DNA): TGTGCCAGCAGCCAGCAGGGACTAGCGGGATACGAGCAGTACTTC.